The source of this T cell receptor (beta chain) is a study of blood T cells in healthy people across ages. CDR1 is LGHNA and CDR2 is YSLEER in the germline V gene. This CDR3 is built from 16 residues. Trimming cost V 0 bases and J 3 bases, with 12 bases left between them. Primed by a sample-barcoded 5' primer and a J-beta primer mix, a second PCR proceeded for 7 to 11 cycles. TCRdb used MiXCR to reprocess the 5' RACE reads, holding one entry per CDR3 protein. Of approximately 760,000 distinct CDR3 sequences in the sample, 20% to 30% are singletons; the top ten hold under 10%. These data were likewise used in another study, on T cells of mothers and their children.

Sequencing used blood. The V gene is TRBV4-3, the J gene TRBJ2-1; D remains ambiguous. The sequence was collected from a boy aged 5-17 years in good health. CDR3 loop: CASSQDRISSYNEQFF. The DNA for the CDR3 is TGCGCCAGCAGCCAAGATCGGATCAGCAGCTACAATGAGCAGTTCTTC.